The entry that follows covers one T cell receptor (beta chain) sequence. Its antigen is not known. CD45RO-negative, CCR7-selected cells formed the naive CD8 fraction, which excluded terminally differentiated effector memory CD45RA+ cells. The entry originates in a study of shared clonotypes between healthy human individuals. General study findings and limits: Sorted-subset samples were not fully sequenced, rarefaction indicated.

Each replicate PCR on the sorted subsets used about 0.2 ug DNA (around 31,000 T cell genomes). Here immunoSEQ multiplex PCR was the method, and the copy in TCRdb shows in-frame clones only, minus some. The sample contains roughly 2 million clones, about 95% of which appear only once. The TCR comes from a young man in good health. The sequencing input was naive CD8+ T cells sorted from blood.

The DNA of the CDR3 is TGTGCCATCAGTGGGGACGGGGAGGGCCTAGAGGAGACCCAGTACTTC. It encodes CAISGDGEGLEETQYF. The rearrangement links TRBV10-3 to TRBJ2-5, with 7 bases matching TRBD2. CDR1 is ENHRY, CDR2 SYGVKD, per germline. The J segment lost 5 bases and the V segment lost 4 bases, leaving 13 bases of the junction unmatched. This CDR3 has 16 residues.